This entry concerns a single TCR beta chain. This entry comes from a study of blood T cell repertoires in COVID-19. Per the study methods: Researchers report that nucleated cell counts were estimated from reference gene primer amplification. Measured with immunoSEQ multiplex PCR; TCRdb has only the in-frame clones, and not every one. V and J calls and clone size come straight from that table; D and trimming were deduced from the DNA. The repertoire holds fewer than 75,000 clones, around 87% seen once, with approximately 8.3% in the top ten. Germline V gene sequence: CDR1 LNHDA, CDR2 SQIVND (reference sequence). V was clipped by 4 bases and J by 5 bases, with 11 bases between them. This CDR3 contains 13 residues.

The sample taken for sequencing was peripheral blood. This receptor was identified in a man aged 45-65 years with active COVID-19. J is TRBJ1-2 and V is TRBV19; tentatively, D is TRBD1 (5 bases). CDR3 DNA sequence: TGTGCCAGTAGTAGAGACAGAAAGTATGGCTACACCTTC. It specifies CASSRDRKYGYTF.